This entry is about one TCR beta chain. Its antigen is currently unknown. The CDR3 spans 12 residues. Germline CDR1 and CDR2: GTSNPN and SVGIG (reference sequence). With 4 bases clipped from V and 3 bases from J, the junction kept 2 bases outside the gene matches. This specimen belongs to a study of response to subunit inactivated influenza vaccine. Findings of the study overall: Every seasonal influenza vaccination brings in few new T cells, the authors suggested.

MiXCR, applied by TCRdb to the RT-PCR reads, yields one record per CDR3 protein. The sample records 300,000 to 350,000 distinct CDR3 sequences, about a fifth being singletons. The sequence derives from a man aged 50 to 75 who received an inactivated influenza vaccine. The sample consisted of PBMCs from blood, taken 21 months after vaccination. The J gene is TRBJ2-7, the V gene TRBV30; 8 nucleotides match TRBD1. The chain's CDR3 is CAWTGGHYEQYF. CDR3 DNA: TGTGCCTGGACAGGGGGCCACTACGAGCAGTACTTC.